This paragraph covers one T cell receptor beta chain sequence. Antigen: not known. This entry belongs to a study of T-cell memory formation after mild COVID-19. Study-wide findings and caveats: Still unconfirmed is whether the second-wave clones peaking on day 37 recognized SARS-CoV-2.

Deletions cut 4 bases from V and 4 bases from J, with 14 bases between. Germline CDR1 reads SQVTM; CDR2 reads ANQGSEA. The CDR3 extends over 14 amino acids. In TCRdb, the 5' RACE reads were re-called with MiXCR into one record per CDR3 protein. The table records tens of thousands of distinct CDR3 sequences, around 12% of them present only once. The gene calls are TRBV29-1 and TRBJ1-5; TRBD1 is a possible D gene (5 bases). This receptor was taken from a young man who had mild COVID-19 (a few samples of this study predate the infection). Cell type and time point are not known. The sample consisted of PBMCs or a T cell subset sorted from them (not recorded which). For the CDR3, the DNA is TGCAGCGTTGGGCTTGGGCAGGGTAATCAGCCCCAGCATTTT. Translating it yields CSVGLGQGNQPQHF.